This T cell receptor (beta chain) was profiled in a study of blood T cell repertoires in COVID-19. About the research overall: Some COVID-19 samples were acute and others convalescent; all came from the United States, Italy and Spain. In each case, the material was cDNA or gDNA derived from T cells, B-cell-depleted T cells, or PBMCs.

As originally analysed: The assay estimated nucleated cells by amplifying reference gene primers. Sequencing was performed with immunoSEQ multiplex PCR; in TCRdb, only in-frame clones are kept and a portion is missing. V and J calls and clone size are as listed in that table; D and trimming were resolved from the DNA. This table has 240,000 or so clones, roughly 83% appearing once. CDR3 length: 14 residues. V lost 6 bases, J lost 5 bases, and 13 bases lay in between. Germline V gene data show CDR1 as SGHTA and CDR2 as FQGNSA. The material sequenced was peripheral blood. The source of this sequence is a man older than 75 with acute or convalescent COVID-19. The chain uses TRBV7-2 and TRBJ1-4, with D possibly matching TRBD1 (5 bases). The CDR3 loop reads CASSLRVNNEKLFF. The CDR3 nucleotides are TGTGCCAGCAGTCTCAGGGTCAACAATGAAAAACTGTTTTTT.